These T cell receptor beta chains were read from a single sample in a study of blood T cell repertoires in COVID-19. Assay used: immunoSEQ multiplex PCR; TCRdb lists only in-frame clones, some missing. This table has 250,000 or so clones, 75% to 90% appearing once. Sequencing input: PBMCs or T cells enriched from blood (not recorded which). These receptors were taken from a man aged 40-49 years who had recovered from COVID-19. The CDR3 runs from the conserved cysteine through the conserved F or W. The order of the fields is J gene, D gene, V gene, CDR3 protein. A D gene is named only where the DNA matches it firmly.

TRBJ2-7 | TRBD1 | TRBV6-2/TRBV6-3 | CASSHGQGTYEQYF
TRBJ1-1 | TRBD1 | TRBV7-9 | CASSRSPHRGRGEAFF
TRBJ2-7 | . | TRBV4-3 | CASSQFRGSFSYEQYF
TRBJ2-1 | TRBD1 | TRBV11-2 | CASRRQGHRGPTYNEQFF
TRBJ1-1 | . | TRBV3-1/TRBV3-2 | CASSQGVGANTEAFF
TRBJ2-1 | TRBD2 | TRBV20-1 | CSVPSGNEQFF
TRBJ1-4 | TRBD1 | TRBV15 | CATSRWRTGEGEKLFF
TRBJ1-6 | TRBD1 | TRBV28 | CASSLWGTGSNSPLHF
TRBJ1-5 | . | TRBV5-6 | CASSLRGADQPQHF
TRBJ1-5 | . | TRBV19 | CASSIARGGNQPQHF
TRBJ2-7 | TRBD1 | TRBV7-9 | CASSPYLRDRGAYEQYF
TRBJ1-4 | TRBD1 | TRBV15 | CATSRKLGTANEKLFF
TRBJ1-5 | . | TRBV2 | CASFYRLNQPQHF
TRBJ1-6 | TRBD1 | TRBV30 | CAFSTGTGVANSPLHF
TRBJ1-3 | . | TRBV5-8 | CASNGGTFTGNTIYF
TRBJ2-1 | TRBD1 | TRBV19 | CASSPRILDRGLKNEQFF